The 14 T cell receptor beta chains in this list originate from one sample, sequenced in a study of blood T cell repertoires in COVID-19. Sequencing used immunoSEQ multiplex PCR; TCRdb keeps in-frame clones, though not all of them. The sample holds approximately 210,000 clones; roughly nine tenths are singletons and the top ten take under 2%. The material sequenced was peripheral blood. These receptors came from a man aged 35 to 55 with active or convalescent COVID-19.

The chain uses TRBV11-2 and TRBJ1-2; D remains unclear. The V gene lost 1 base and the J gene lost 8 bases, with 17 bases spanning the gap. Germline V CDR1 and CDR2: SGHAT, FQNNGV. The CDR3 spans 15 residues. For the CDR3, the DNA is TGTGCCAGCAGCTTAGCCGGGGTGGCTCCCCTAGGCTACACCTTC. Protein product: CASSLAGVAPLGYTF.

This sequence joins TRBV7-9 and TRBJ2-1, with 7 positions matching TRBD1. V lost 2 bases to trimming and J lost 6 bases; unmatched junction nucleotides: 10. The CDR3 extends over 16 amino acids. In germline, CDR1 is SEHNR, CDR2 FQNEAQ (reference sequence). Written as DNA, the CDR3 is TGTGCCAGCAGCTTAAAGGACGGGACAGCCCGCAATGAGCAGTTCTTC. Encoded protein: CASSLKDGTARNEQFF.

The chain couples TRBV28 to TRBJ2-6; D gene uncertain. V lost 6 bases and J lost 4, with 10 bases in between. CDR3 length equals 14 residues. Germline V gene data show CDR1 as MDHEN and CDR2 as SYDVKM. This CDR3 is CASSPPAGANVLTF. CDR3 nucleotides: TGTGCCAGCAGCCCCCCAGCGGGGGCCAACGTCCTGACTTTC.

V is TRBV7-9 and J is TRBJ1-2, with 7 bases fitting TRBD1. Germline assignment: CDR1 SEHNR and CDR2 FQNEAQ (reference sequence). Trimming cost V 2 bases and J 6 bases; bases outside gene matches: 9. The CDR3 runs to 15 residues. The CDR3 nucleotides are TGTGCCAGCAGCTTATCGACAGGGCAGGTGGATGGCTACACCTTC. Translation: CASSLSTGQVDGYTF.

The J gene is TRBJ1-1, the V gene TRBV12-3 or TRBV12-4; 7 positions match TRBD1. The CDR3 length is 13 residues. J gave up 7 bases and V 6 bases, and 8 bases lay outside the gene matches. The CDR3: CASSPGTAVEAFF. CDR3 sequence (DNA): TGTGCCAGCAGCCCCGGGACAGCCGTTGAAGCTTTCTTT.

The rearrangement joins TRBV4-1 to TRBJ2-2, with D tentatively TRBD2 (5 bases). The germline V gene has CDR1 MGHRA and CDR2 YSYEKL. V was clipped by 5 bases and J by 7 bases, with 5 bases between them. The CDR3 has 11 amino acids. CDR3 sequence: CASSGSGELFF. As DNA, the CDR3 is TGCGCCAGCAGCGGGAGCGGGGAGCTGTTTTTT.

The V and J genes are TRBV7-3 and TRBJ2-7; 8 bases align to TRBD1. Germline CDR1 is SGHTA and CDR2 is FQGTGA. The J segment lost 3 bases and the V segment lost 5 bases, leaving 12 bases of the junction unmatched. This CDR3 is built from 16 residues. CDR3 residues: CASSPTPGTGDYEQYF. CDR3 coding DNA: TGTGCCAGCAGCCCGACTCCCGGGACAGGAGACTACGAGCAGTACTTC. Full variable domain (rest looked up from reference TRBV7-3 and TRBJ2-7): GAGVSQTPSNKVTEKGKYVELRCDPISGHTALYWYRQSLGQGPEFLIYFQGTGAADDSGLPNDRFFAVRPEGSVSTLKIQRTERGDSAVYLCASSPTPGTGDYEQYFGPGTRLTVT.

The chain joins TRBV7-2 to TRBJ2-1; D might be TRBD1 (5 bases). This CDR3 has 12 residues. V was clipped by 3 bases and J by 12 bases, with 12 bases between them. The germline CDR1 and CDR2 sequences are SGHTA and FQGNSA. The CDR3 nucleotides are TGTGCCAGCAGCTTCAGGGCGTTGGGGCAGTTCTTC. It specifies CASSFRALGQFF.

This clone was seen just once. CDR3 sequence (DNA): TGTGCCAGCAGCACCTGGAGGGACGGCACAGATACGCAGTATTTT. Protein product: CASSTWRDGTDTQYF. The chain is built from TRBV21-1 and TRBJ2-3; no check of the table's D call, TRBD2, against the DNA was made. TRBV21-1 is given as a pseudogene. The CDR3 covers 15 residues.

The chain is built from TRBV6-6 and TRBJ2-1; 10 nucleotides match TRBD2. V lost 5 bases, J lost 2 bases, and 6 bases stayed unmatched. CDR1 MNHNY and CDR2 SVGAGI come from the germline V gene (reference sequence). This CDR3 spans 16 amino acids. The DNA of the CDR3 is TGTGCCAGCAGTCCACTAAGCGGGAGGGCCTACAATGAGCAGTTCTTC. Translating it yields CASSPLSGRAYNEQFF.

V and J are TRBV18 and TRBJ1-2; perhaps TRBD1 as D (5 bases). This CDR3 has 16 amino acids. Trimming took off 3 bases at V and 4 bases at J, with 18 bases between the two ends. The germline V gene encodes CDR1 KGHSH and CDR2 LQKENI. CDR3 sequence: CASSPRDRAGGYGYTF. CDR3 coding DNA: TGTGCCAGCTCACCTAGGGACCGAGCCGGGGGCTATGGCTACACCTTC.

This clone was found many times. V usage is TRBV25-1 and J usage is TRBJ2-7; D gene unclear. This CDR3 region has 15 residues. Trimming shortened V by 1 base and J by 6 bases, and 16 bases separated the two germline ends. CDR1 MGHDK and CDR2 SYGVNS come from the germline V gene. DNA of the CDR3: TGTGCCAGCAGTGAATTGATATATAGAACCTCCGAGCAGTACTTC. The encoded protein is CASSELIYRTSEQYF.

This chain uses TRBV7-8 with TRBJ1-5, with D perhaps matching TRBD1 (6 bases). CDR3 length: 14 amino acids. Germline CDR1 is SGHVS and CDR2 is FQNEAQ. Trimming took off 3 bases at V and 4 bases at J, with 10 bases between the two ends. In DNA, the CDR3 is TGTGCCAGCAGCTTCAGGGGAAGAAATCAGCCCCAGCATTTT. This encodes CASSFRGRNQPQHF.

The rearrangement links TRBV4-1 to TRBJ1-6; D remains ambiguous. CDR3 length: 18 residues. Trimming left V 0 bases short and J 0 bases short, with 12 bases between. CDR1 and CDR2 (germline): MGHRA, YSYEKL. The CDR3 sequence: CASSQDYRSDSYNSPLHF. CDR3 coding DNA: TGCGCCAGCAGCCAAGATTACCGGAGTGACTCCTATAATTCACCCCTCCACTTT.